This entry concerns a single T cell receptor beta chain. What antigen it recognizes has not been identified. The data are from a study of monozygotic twins with inflammatory bowel disease (dated by TCRdb to between 2019 and 2020). About the full investigation: A total of about 28 monozygotic twin pairs were included in the full study, comprising nine German pairs (four IBD-concordant, five IBD-discordant) and 19 IBD-discordant Danish pairs. Disease-associated traits were sought mainly through comparisons between IBD patients and their genetically identical healthy co-twins within discordant pairs. Each individual had, on average, about 151 000 unique TCRalpha sequences and 181 000 unique TCRbeta sequences available for analysis. The paper's findings and limits, for the study overall: No single strong signal or clonotype linked to IBD turned up in the results, so the idea that one exists was not supported. Because patients received different immunosuppressive treatments, the repertoires may have picked up extra background noise and variability between individuals. Compared with healthy twins, IBD patients shared fewer clonotypes with other individuals, and the difference was most pronounced in patients with signs of disease activity. The analysis was unable to tell different T cell subtypes apart. Repertoire similarity did not differ between concordant and discordant twins, which could be due to limited statistical power. IBD patients had lower TCRbeta repertoire diversity, measured by the inverse Simpson index, than their healthy co-twins.

There are 13 amino acids in the CDR3, from cysteine to phenylalanine inclusive. No DNA was logged. A 2.5 ml peripheral blood sample was drawn into PAXgene tubes per donor and stored at -80°C. Without T cell sorting, total RNA was isolated from whole blood using the PAXgene blood miRNA kit on an automated QIAcube. Peripheral blood from monozygotic twin pairs, either concordant or discordant for inflammatory bowel disease, underwent deep TCRalpha and TCRbeta repertoire profiling that used unique molecular barcoding. Smoking habits were recorded for all twin pairs, with individuals classified as current, former or never smokers. The method behind the library was 5' RACE. Each TCR library was prepared from 3,000 to 4,000 ng of total RNA. For each sample, cDNA was synthesized in eight separate reactions using SMARTScribe reverse transcriptase. During cDNA synthesis, template switching introduced unique molecular identifiers that contained a 6-nucleotide sample barcode. Two nested PCRs of about 16 and 10 cycles amplified the TCRalpha and TCRbeta cDNA, and bead purification followed each PCR. Before amplification, cDNA was treated with uracil DNA-glycosylase and purified using the QIAquick PCR purification kit. The second PCR added Illumina TruSeq-compatible adapters along with sample-specific barcodes. Library quality and concentration were checked on TapeStation and Qubit, and libraries were pooled at around 4.9 ng each. Sequencing of pooled libraries was carried out on an Illumina HiSeq2500 single-index Rapid Run using 2 x 100 bp reads and custom sequencing primers. The authors' analysis ran thus. UMI-based consensus assembly with MiGEC version 1.2.6 was used to correct PCR and sequencing errors. MiXCR version 2.1.1 handled V(D)J alignment, clonotype assembly and CDR3 extraction. To normalise gene usage, clonotype sharing and MAIT/NKT TCR abundance, the analysis used the top 1000, 10 000 and 20 000 clonotypes per sample. After downsampling to 27 000 UMIs, diversity was calculated as the inverse Simpson index using the vegan R package. Paired Mann-Whitney U tests were applied to discordant twin pairs, with Benjamini-Hochberg correction for multiple testing. TCRdb reprocessed the reads; each CDR3 protein sequence makes one entry, and DNA is unavailable. It is TCRdb's table, rather than the study itself, that gives the V and J calls and clone size. The table for this sample records more than 95,000 distinct CDR3 sequences. The ten largest account for under 2.5% of the sample.

This receptor was obtained from a human donor with ulcerative colitis or Crohn's disease, or a healthy co-twin of an affected twin (not recorded which). The V and J segments used are TRBV12-3 or TRBV12-4 and TRBJ2-3. Sequenced input: blood. This receptor carries the CDR3 CASSGVSTDTQYF.